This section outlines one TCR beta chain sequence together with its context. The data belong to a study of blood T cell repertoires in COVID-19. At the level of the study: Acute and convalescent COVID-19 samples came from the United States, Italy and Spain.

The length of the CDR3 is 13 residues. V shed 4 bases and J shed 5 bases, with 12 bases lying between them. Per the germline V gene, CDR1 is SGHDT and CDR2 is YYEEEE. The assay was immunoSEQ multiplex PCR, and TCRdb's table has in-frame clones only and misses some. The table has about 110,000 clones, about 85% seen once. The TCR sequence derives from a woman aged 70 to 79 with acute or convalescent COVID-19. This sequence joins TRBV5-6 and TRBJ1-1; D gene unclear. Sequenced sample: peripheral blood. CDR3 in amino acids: CASSVSGETEAFF. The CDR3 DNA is TGTGCCAGCAGCGTATCTGGGGAGACTGAAGCTTTCTTT.